This is a list of T cell receptor beta chains from one sample in a study of human T cells and chemical hapten exposure. Using its own MiXCR run on the RACE reads, TCRdb lists one record per CDR3 protein. The sample consists of approximately 100,000 distinct CDR3 sequences, approximately 9.9% of them appearing once. Material: whole blood, obtained in connection with sensitization to the hapten diphenylcyclopropenone (DPC). These receptors were taken from a middle-aged woman with alopecia areata. Some clones in this sample may be carry-over from other donors' samples. CDR3s include the opening cysteine and the closing phenylalanine or tryptophan. D genes are given only for firm matches. Only some rows state a clone size, as once, few, many or a class for expanded clones.

D	V	length	J	size	CDR3	DNA
-	TRBV19	14	TRBJ1-5	few	CASSLWRGVQPQHF	TGTGCCAGTAGCCTTTGGAGGGGGGTTCAGCCCCAGCATTTT
TRBD1	TRBV5-1	15	TRBJ1-5	-	CASSLEGQGGQPQHF	TGCGCCAGCAGCTTGGAGGGACAGGGGGGACAGCCCCAGCATTTT
-	TRBV12-3/TRBV12-4	12	TRBJ2-7	few	CASRQGSYEQYF	TGTGCCAGCAGACAGGGTTCCTACGAGCAGTACTTC
-	TRBV7-9	16	TRBJ1-6	few	CASSLARGIPNSPLHF	TGTGCCAGCAGCTTAGCCCGGGGGATCCCTAATTCACCCCTCCACTTT
TRBD1	TRBV3-1	15	TRBJ1-5	many	CASSPTGLGNQPQHF	TGTGCCAGCAGCCCGACAGGGCTGGGCAATCAGCCCCAGCATTTT
TRBD1	TRBV14	15	TRBJ2-1	-	CASSPRQGAGNEQFF	TGTGCCAGCAGCCCAAGACAGGGGGCCGGCAATGAGCAGTTCTTC
TRBD2	TRBV7-2	17	TRBJ2-3	few	CASSLRGLAGGPNTQYF	TGTGCCAGCAGCTTACGGGGACTAGCGGGAGGGCCGAATACGCAGTATTTT
-	TRBV6-1	17	TRBJ2-2	many	CASSLGLSNGVSGELFF	TGTGCCAGCAGTCTCGGCTTATCGAACGGGGTTTCCGGGGAGCTGTTTTTT
-	TRBV3-2	13	TRBJ1-3	many	CAKDEDPGNTIYF	TGTGCCAAAGACGAGGACCCCGGAAACACCATATATTTT
TRBD1	TRBV6-5	14	TRBJ2-5	-	CASRSDRGGETQYF	TGTGCCAGCAGATCGGACAGGGGCGGGGAGACCCAGTACTTC
-	TRBV28	14	TRBJ1-6	-	CASSAVTYNSPLHF	TGTGCCAGCAGTGCAGTTACTTATAATTCACCCCTCCACTTT
-	TRBV28	15	TRBJ2-6	many	CASKGEVPGANVLTF	TGTGCCAGCAAGGGAGAAGTTCCTGGGGCCAACGTCCTGACTTTC
-	TRBV4-1	17	TRBJ2-6	-	CASSQAQVPPGADVLTF	TGCGCCAGCAGCCAAGCGCAGGTACCCCCTGGGGCCGACGTCCTGACTTTC
-	TRBV4-2	16	TRBJ1-6	few	CASSQGAVSYNSPLHF	TGTGCCAGCAGCCAAGGGGCAGTTTCCTATAATTCACCCCTCCACTTT
-	TRBV29-1	12	TRBJ2-7	-	CSAREQTYEQYF	TGCAGCGCCAGAGAACAGACCTACGAGCAGTACTTC
-	TRBV6-5	16	TRBJ2-7	few	CASSYSSGRGAYEQYF	TGTGCCAGCAGTTACTCATCGGGGAGAGGGGCCTACGAGCAGTACTTC
-	TRBV20-1	12	TRBJ2-3	few	CSATRGTDTQYF	TGCAGTGCCACTCGTGGCACAGATACGCAGTATTTT
-	TRBV5-6	13	TRBJ1-1	-	CASSLAFGTEAFF	TGTGCCAGCAGCTTGGCCTTCGGCACTGAAGCTTTCTTT
-	TRBV6-6	14	TRBJ2-2	many	CATDSRGGTGELFF	TGTGCCACGGATTCCCGAGGGGGCACCGGGGAGCTGTTTTTT
-	TRBV10-3	13	TRBJ2-7	-	CATPHHIPYEQYF	TGTGCCACCCCGCACCATATTCCCTACGAGCAGTACTTC
-	TRBV4-2	19	TRBJ2-1	many	CASSQGTGTPFSSYNEQFF	TGTGCCAGCAGCCAGGGTACAGGGACTCCTTTCAGCTCCTACAATGAGCAGTTCTTC
-	TRBV27	14	TRBJ1-4	-	CASSPGSANEKLFF	TGTGCCAGCAGTCCAGGCTCGGCTAATGAAAAACTGTTTTTT
-	TRBV20-1	12	TRBJ2-5	many	CSAPGRGETQYF	TGCAGTGCCCCCGGAAGGGGGGAGACCCAGTACTTC
-	TRBV20-1	13	TRBJ2-2	many	CSSKGGFGGELFF	TGCAGTTCAAAGGGCGGTTTCGGCGGGGAGCTGTTTTTT
TRBD2	TRBV4-3	14	TRBJ2-5	many	CASSQGTRGETQYF	TGCGCCAGCAGCCAGGGCACGCGGGGGGAGACCCAGTACTTC
TRBD1	TRBV29-1	13	TRBJ1-4	-	CSVRRGRGEKLFF	TGCAGCGTTAGAAGGGGGCGAGGGGAAAAACTGTTTTTT
TRBD2	TRBV28	15	TRBJ2-7	-	CASSRAQRGTYEQYF	TGTGCCAGCAGTCGGGCACAGCGGGGAACCTACGAGCAGTACTTC
-	TRBV29-1	16	TRBJ2-1	many	CSVATNRAQLGHEQFF	TGCAGCGTTGCAACAAACCGGGCACAGCTCGGGCATGAGCAGTTCTTC
-	TRBV7-2	14	TRBJ2-5	few	CASSSRRNQETQYF	TGTGCCAGCAGCAGTAGGCGGAACCAAGAGACCCAGTACTTC
-	TRBV12-3/TRBV12-4	15	TRBJ2-4	-	CASSPTTGTRDIQYF	TGTGCCAGCAGTCCTACGACAGGGACTAGAGACATTCAGTACTTC
TRBD1	TRBV20-1	14	TRBJ1-2	-	CSAGRTGGIYGYTF	TGCAGTGCGGGTCGGACAGGGGGGATCTATGGCTACACCTTC
-	TRBV14	14	TRBJ1-1	-	CASSQPGGTAEAFF	TGTGCCAGCAGCCAGCCGGGAGGGACGGCTGAAGCTTTCTTT
-	TRBV6-5	16	TRBJ2-3	many	CASSYSPQGERDTQYF	TGTGCCAGCAGTTACTCCCCACAGGGAGAGAGGGATACGCAGTATTTT
-	TRBV11-2	15	TRBJ1-4	-	CASSLDLGSAEKLFF	TGTGCCAGCAGCTTAGATTTGGGTTCGGCGGAAAAACTGTTTTTT
TRBD2	TRBV12-3/TRBV12-4	21	TRBJ2-1	-	CASSFRPGKAGGSSSYNEQFF	TGTGCCAGCAGCTTCCGGCCCGGGAAAGCGGGAGGGTCCAGCTCCTACAATGAGCAGTTCTTC
TRBD1	TRBV6-2/TRBV6-3	16	TRBJ1-1	many	CASSSLDRAMNTEAFF	TGTGCCAGCAGTTCTTTGGACAGGGCCATGAACACTGAAGCTTTCTTT
-	TRBV27	13	TRBJ2-1	many	CASSLGPSGEQFF	TGTGCCAGCAGTTTGGGACCCTCCGGTGAGCAGTTCTTC
-	TRBV10-1	13	TRBJ2-7	many	CASSESSTYEQYF	TGCGCCAGCAGTGAGTCGAGTACCTACGAGCAGTACTTC
-	TRBV2	14	TRBJ1-5	-	CASSVGGFGQPQHF	TGTGCCAGCAGTGTTGGGGGTTTTGGGCAGCCCCAGCATTTT
-	TRBV5-1	14	TRBJ2-5	-	CASNGGGSYETQYF	TGCGCCAGCAACGGTGGGGGAAGCTATGAGACCCAGTACTTC
-	TRBV10-3	13	TRBJ1-4	few	CATLGPTNEKLFF	TGTGCCACCCTGGGGCCAACTAATGAAAAACTGTTTTTT
TRBD1	TRBV5-1	15	TRBJ2-1	once	CASSQDRASYNEQFF	TGCGCCAGCAGCCAAGACAGGGCCTCTTACAATGAGCAGTTCTTC
TRBD2	TRBV14	13	TRBJ2-7	few	CASRSSGRNEQYF	TGTGCCAGCAGATCTAGCGGGAGGAACGAGCAGTACTTC
TRBD2	TRBV5-4	15	TRBJ2-1	-	CASSIYSGGAHEQFF	TGTGCCAGCAGCATCTATAGCGGGGGGGCCCATGAGCAGTTCTTC
-	TRBV5-4	15	TRBJ2-5	-	CASSTSRGNQETQYF	TGTGCCAGCAGCACCTCAAGGGGAAACCAAGAGACCCAGTACTTC
TRBD2	TRBV13	13	TRBJ2-7	-	CASSLLAGGEQYF	TGTGCCAGCAGCTTACTAGCGGGGGGCGAGCAGTACTTC
TRBD2	TRBV4-1	14	TRBJ2-3	many	CASSQVRLADTQYF	TGCGCCAGCAGCCAAGTTCGACTAGCTGATACGCAGTATTTT
TRBD2	TRBV4-3	17	TRBJ2-3	-	CASSQGWEGLAGDTQYF	TGCGCCAGCAGCCAAGGTTGGGAGGGACTAGCGGGAGATACGCAGTATTTT
-	TRBV29-1	15	TRBJ2-1	-	CSVGPGIAPGGEQFF	TGCAGCGTTGGGCCCGGGATTGCGCCTGGAGGAGAGCAGTTCTTC
TRBD1	TRBV3-1	15	TRBJ1-6	few	CASSQGTGSLSPLHF	TGTGCCAGCAGCCAAGGGACAGGGTCCCTATCACCCCTCCACTTT
-	TRBV13	15	TRBJ1-6	many	CASSLGPPDNSPLHF	TGTGCCAGCAGCTTAGGCCCCCCGGATAATTCACCCCTCCACTTT
TRBD1	TRBV6-2/TRBV6-3	16	TRBJ2-4	few	CASRMGQHLAKNIQYF	TGTGCCAGCAGAATGGGACAGCACCTAGCCAAAAACATTCAGTACTTC
-	TRBV3-1	12	TRBJ2-7	few	CASSRAGAEQYF	TGTGCCAGCAGCCGAGCCGGCGCCGAGCAGTACTTC
-	TRBV20-1	14	TRBJ2-2	-	CSARLGFETGELFF	TGCAGTGCCAGACTCGGATTCGAGACCGGGGAGCTGTTTTTT
TRBD1	TRBV20-1	14	TRBJ1-4	many	CSASGGGTNEKLFF	TGCAGTGCTAGTGGAGGGGGCACTAATGAAAAACTGTTTTTT
-	TRBV18	13	TRBJ1-1	many	CASLGGMNTEAFF	TGTGCCAGCTTGGGGGGGATGAACACTGAAGCTTTCTTT
-	TRBV20-1	8	TRBJ1-1	many	CSASEAFF	TGCAGTGCTAGTGAAGCTTTCTTT
-	TRBV12-3/TRBV12-4	14	TRBJ2-7	once	CASSPNRVGDEQYF	TGTGCCAGCAGTCCGAACCGTGTTGGGGACGAGCAGTACTTC
TRBD2	TRBV7-2	16	TRBJ2-7	many	CASSPGLAGDRYEQYF	TGTGCCAGCAGCCCGGGACTAGCGGGAGATAGGTACGAGCAGTACTTC